Included here is one T cell receptor beta chain sequence, with context. What it binds is not known. This record belongs to a study of identical twins. Per germline, CDR1 SGHNT and CDR2 YENEEA. The V segment lost 3 bases and the J segment 12 bases; nucleotides outside the gene matches: 10. This CDR3 region has 13 residues. Study-wide results and limits: In beta out-of-frame sequences, the excess sharing between twins was weaker.

Via MiXCR, TCRdb re-called the 5' RACE reads, giving one row per CDR3 protein. This sample has under 1 million distinct CDR3 sequences; 12% occur once, and the top ten carry 1.5% to 2%. The sample was also reused in another study, on yellow fever vaccine responses in identical twins.

The sequence was collected from a woman younger than 30 in good health. The specimen sequenced was PBMCs. V and J are TRBV11-3 and TRBJ1-1, with 7 bases that match TRBD1. The CDR3: CASSFGGQRETFF. The CDR3 DNA sequence: TGTGCCAGCAGCTTCGGGGGACAGCGAGAAACTTTCTTT.